The next 26 T cell receptor beta chains were all read from a single sample in a study of cytotoxic CD8 clonotypes in ibrutinib-treated CLL (dated by TCRdb to the early 2020s). The time point label for this specimen denotes: approximately 25 months on ibrutinib. The library was built by means of the immunoSEQ multiplex PCR assay. The table was pulled from immuneACCESS by TCRdb, which kept in-frame rearrangements only. Such tables lose some clones; where checked, under half of the loss comes from unresolved V genes, and the rest has no known cause. Counted in this sample were tens of thousands of clones; approximately 65% of them appeared once. Jointly, the top ten make up 20% to 25% of the sample. Sequenced here: PBMCs, sampled after 24 months of ibrutinib treatment. The receptors were gathered from a human donor with chronic lymphocytic leukemia.

This chain links TRBV5-5 with TRBJ1-2; a possible D gene is TRBD1 (5 bases). V lost 0 bases and J lost 8, with 11 bases in between. The germline gives CDR1 SGHKS, CDR2 YYEKEE (reference sequence). The CDR3 runs to 13 residues. The CDR3 spells CASSLEQGLGYTF. DNA for the CDR3: TGTGCCAGCAGCTTGGAGCAGGGCTTGGGCTACACCTTC.

The V call is TRBV5-1, the J call TRBJ1-1; no definite D call. The CDR3 extends over 14 amino acids. The germline V gene has CDR1 SGHRS and CDR2 YFSETQ. The V gene lost 4 bases and the J gene lost 6 bases, with 16 bases spanning the gap. This CDR3 is CASSPGFLGPEAFF. In nucleotides, the CDR3 is TGCGCCAGCAGCCCCGGATTCCTGGGCCCTGAAGCTTTCTTT.

The chain recombines TRBV19 with TRBJ2-3; no clear D. Germline lookup yields CDR1 LNHDA and CDR2 SQIVND (reference sequence). The CDR3 is 14 residues long. With 6 bases removed from V and 2 bases from J, the gap between germline ends came to 12 bases. Here the CDR3 reads CASRHLGDTDTQYF. The CDR3, as DNA: TGTGCCAGTAGGCATCTCGGTGACACAGATACGCAGTATTTT.

This chain's CDR3 is CAISTGTLYEQYF. The DNA for the CDR3 is TGTGCCATCAGTACCGGGACACTTTACGAGCAGTACTTC. The chain joins TRBV10-3 to TRBJ2-7; maybe TRBD1 (6 bases). Germline CDR1 and CDR2: ENHRY and SYGVKD. The CDR3 consists of 13 residues. Trimming removed 5 bases at V and 4 bases at J, with 12 bases between.

The rearrangement uses TRBV5-1 and TRBJ1-1; D gene unclear. Germline lookup yields CDR1 SGHRS and CDR2 YFSETQ. This CDR3 contains 12 residues. V dropped 4 bases and J dropped 0 bases, with 4 bases sitting between them. CDR3 protein: CASSKMNTEAFF. CDR3 coding DNA: TGCGCCAGCAGCAAAATGAACACTGAAGCTTTCTTT.

This clone appeared a few times. The V call is TRBV6-6, the J call TRBJ1-6; D is undetermined. CDR3 length: 11 amino acids. Germline assignment: CDR1 MNHNY and CDR2 SVGAGI (reference sequence). Deletions cut 7 bases from V and 8 bases from J, with 6 bases between. The CDR3 protein is CASTEHSPLHF. DNA of the CDR3: TGTGCCAGCACCGAACATTCACCCCTCCACTTT.

The V call is TRBV5-1, the J call TRBJ1-1; D gene uncertain. Deletions cut 0 bases from V and 1 base from J, with 7 bases between. In germline, CDR1 is SGHRS, CDR2 YFSETQ. The length of the CDR3 is 14 residues. CDR3 in amino acids: CASSLEWQNTEAFF. The CDR3 bases are TGCGCCAGCAGCTTGGAGTGGCAGAACACTGAAGCTTTCTTT.

This clone was seen just once. This sequence joins TRBV5-1 and TRBJ1-4; perhaps TRBD1 as D (5 bases). V was shortened by 4 bases and J by 5 bases, with 15 bases between the two germline ends. The CDR3 totals 15 residues. Per germline, CDR1 SGHRS and CDR2 YFSETQ. CDR3 nucleotide sequence: TGCGCCAGCAGCGTAGGAAAACGGGACAATGAAAAACTGTTTTTT. Translation gives CASSVGKRDNEKLFF. Full variable domain (remainder filled in from reference TRBV5-1 and TRBJ1-4): KAGVTQTPRYLIKTRGQQVTLSCSPISGHRSVSWYQQTPGQGLQFLFEYFSETQRNKGNFPGRFSGRQFSNSRSEMNVSTLELGDSALYLCASSVGKRDNEKLFFGSGTQLSVL.

This clone was recorded a few times. The chain carries TRBV2 and TRBJ2-4, with D perhaps TRBD1 or TRBD2 (7 bases each). V was trimmed by 8 bases and J by 0 bases, leaving 23 bases between them. The length of the CDR3 is 18 residues. Germline-derived CDR1 and CDR2 are SNHLY and FYNNEI. CDR3 DNA: TGTGCCAGCCGCTCCAGGGGGGAGGGACCCTTAGCCAAAAACATTCAGTACTTC. Protein product: CASRSRGEGPLAKNIQYF.

The gene calls are TRBV7-8 and TRBJ2-3; the match to TRBD2 covers 7 bases. The V gene's germline CDR1 is SGHVS and CDR2 FQNEAQ. V lost 5 bases and J lost 1; bases outside the gene matches: 12. The CDR3 has 17 residues. CDR3 sequence: CASSPDLGAGGTDTQYF. In nucleotides, the CDR3 is TGTGCCAGCAGCCCGGACCTGGGCGCGGGGGGCACAGATACGCAGTATTTT.

The chain employs TRBV4-1 and TRBJ1-1; D possibly corresponds to TRBD1 (6 bases). Germline CDR1 and CDR2: MGHRA and YSYEKL. This CDR3 comprises 16 residues. The V gene lost 4 bases and the J gene lost 0 bases, with 15 bases spanning the gap. The CDR3 protein is CASSRSSGTMNTEAFF. The CDR3 DNA follows: TGCGCCAGCAGCCGAAGCTCCGGGACAATGAACACTGAAGCTTTCTTT.

The rearrangement uses TRBV6-6 and TRBJ2-5; the match to TRBD1 covers 8 bases. Germline V gene lookup returns CDR1 MNHNY and CDR2 SVGAGI (reference sequence). V trimming: 7 bases; J trimming: 5 bases; junction bases outside the gene matches: 6. This CDR3 has 13 amino acids. CDR3 DNA: TGTGCCAGCAACCAGGGGGCGGGGGAGACCCAGTACTTC. Protein sequence: CASNQGAGETQYF.

In DNA, the CDR3 is TGTGCCAGCAGCCCTATAGTGGAGACCCAGTACTTC. This encodes CASSPIVETQYF. This chain connects TRBV7-9 to TRBJ2-5; the D is unclear. Germline loops: CDR1 SEHNR, CDR2 FQNEAQ (reference sequence). The CDR3 runs to 12 residues. V lost 5 bases, J lost 5 bases, and 9 bases lay in between.

V usage is TRBV13 and J usage is TRBJ1-1, with 8 bases aligning to TRBD1. J was trimmed by 1 base and V by 3 bases; bases with no gene match: 13. The CDR3 has 18 amino acids. Per germline, CDR1 PRHDT and CDR2 FYEKMQ (reference sequence). The DNA for the CDR3 is TGTGCCAGCAGCTTCTATCCACGACAGGGGTGGGGGAACACTGAAGCTTTCTTT. Amino acid sequence: CASSFYPRQGWGNTEAFF. The full variable domain, with the rest looked up from reference TRBV13 and TRBJ1-1, is AAGVIQSPRHLIKEKRETATLKCYPIPRHDTVYWYQQGPGQDPQFLISFYEKMQSDKGSIPDRFSAQQFSDYHSELNMSSLELGDSALYFCASSFYPRQGWGNTEAFFGQGTRLTVV.

V and J are TRBV6-6 and TRBJ2-1, with D unclear. The V end was cut by 2 bases, the J end by 4 bases, with 15 bases between. Germline loops: CDR1 MNHNY, CDR2 SVGAGI (reference sequence). The CDR3 is 16 amino acids. CDR3 sequence: CASSYDWGVRYNEQFF. CDR3 coding DNA: TGTGCCAGCAGTTACGACTGGGGTGTACGGTACAATGAGCAGTTCTTC.

The chain recombines TRBV5-1 with TRBJ1-1; D is perhaps TRBD1 (6 bases). Trimming took off 4 bases at V and 6 bases at J, with 19 bases between the two ends. Germline values: CDR1 SGHRS, CDR2 YFSETQ. This CDR3 is 15 amino acids long. The CDR3: CASSTVAGTRAEAFF. CDR3 nucleotides: TGCGCCAGCAGCACAGTAGCCGGGACAAGAGCTGAAGCTTTCTTT.

There are many counts of this clone. The V and J genes are TRBV15 and TRBJ1-2, with TRBD1 matching 9 bases. CDR3 length: 16 amino acids. V shed 0 bases, J shed 6 bases, and the junction held 8 bases outside the gene matches. In germline, CDR1 is LNHNV, CDR2 YYDKDF (reference sequence). CDR3: CATSRDAGQGIDGYTF. In DNA, the CDR3 is TGTGCCACCAGCAGAGATGCGGGACAGGGAATAGATGGCTACACCTTC.

The rearrangement joins TRBV6-6 to TRBJ2-2; 7 bases agree with TRBD1. The CDR3 spans 13 residues. With V trimmed by 6 bases and J by 7 bases, 5 bases remained unmatched. The germline CDR1 and CDR2 sequences are MNHNY and SVGAGI (reference sequence). For the CDR3, the DNA is TGTGCCAGCAGCAGACAGGGCAGCGGGGAGCTGTTTTTT. The encoded protein is CASSRQGSGELFF.

V usage is TRBV5-1 and J usage is TRBJ1-1; maybe TRBD1 (5 bases). V was pared by 1 base and J by 4 bases, with 14 bases between. The germline gives CDR1 SGHRS, CDR2 YFSETQ. This CDR3 contains 15 residues. The CDR3: CASSLRAPGGTEAFF. The CDR3 nucleotides are TGCGCCAGCAGCTTGAGGGCCCCTGGGGGCACTGAAGCTTTCTTT.

V is TRBV5-4 and J is TRBJ1-1; weak D call: TRBD1 (5 bases). The CDR3 length is 14 residues. Germline values: CDR1 SGHNT, CDR2 YYREEE (reference sequence). Trimming shortened V by 4 bases and J by 0 bases, and 10 bases separated the two germline ends. As DNA, the CDR3 is TGTGCCAGCAGCCAGGGACTATTGAACACTGAAGCTTTCTTT. Amino acids: CASSQGLLNTEAFF.

The V gene is TRBV6-1, the J gene TRBJ2-3; D is possibly TRBD1 (5 bases). The germline CDR1 and CDR2 sequences are MNHNS and SASEGT. The CDR3 totals 16 residues. The V and J ends lost 4 bases and 3 bases respectively, with 17 bases between them. CDR3 nucleotides: TGTGCCAGCAGTGTCCGTTCAGGGCTAGTTACAGATACGCAGTATTTT. Its translation is CASSVRSGLVTDTQYF.

Only a few counts were recorded for this clone. In DNA, the CDR3 is TGCGCCAGCAGCTTGGAAGGGAGGAACACTGAAGCTTTCTTT. It is translated as CASSLEGRNTEAFF. The chain uses TRBV5-1 and TRBJ1-1; D is unresolved. Germline loops: CDR1 SGHRS, CDR2 YFSETQ. The CDR3 is 14 amino acids. Trimming took 0 bases from V and 1 from J, leaving 7 bases between them.

The chain combines TRBV2 with TRBJ1-2; 9 bases agree with TRBD1. Germline CDR1 SNHLY, CDR2 FYNNEI. The CDR3 consists of 12 residues. The junction had 7 bases not matched to a gene; V was cut back by 9 bases and J by 8 bases. The CDR3 region has the DNA TGTGCCAGTACGGGACAGGGCCTCGGCTACACCTTC. Translated, it gives CASTGQGLGYTF.

The rearrangement uses TRBV10-1 and TRBJ1-1; D is undetermined. The V and J ends lost 5 bases and 0 bases respectively, with 7 bases between them. This CDR3 contains 13 residues. Germline loops: CDR1 WNHNN, CDR2 SYGVQD (reference sequence). CDR3: CASSMDLNTEAFF. CDR3 nucleotides: TGCGCCAGCAGTATGGACCTGAACACTGAAGCTTTCTTT.

CDR3 nucleotides: TGTGCCAGCACGACGGGGGGATCAGATACGCAGTATTTT. This sequence encodes CASTTGGSDTQYF. The gene calls are TRBV2 and TRBJ2-3; 7 bases match TRBD2. The V gene's germline CDR1 is SNHLY and CDR2 FYNNEI. The CDR3 length is 13 residues. J was trimmed by 4 bases and V by 7 bases; bases with no gene match: 5. The variable domain in full, with the rest retrieved from reference TRBV2 and TRBJ2-3, is EPEVTQTPSHQVTQMGQEVILRCVPISNHLYFYWYRQILGQKVEFLVSFYNNEISEKSEIFDDQFSVERPDGSNFTLKIRSTKLEDSAMYFCASTTGGSDTQYFGPGTRLTVL.

The chain combines TRBV6-1 with TRBJ2-3, with D perhaps matching TRBD2 (6 bases). CDR1 is MNHNS and CDR2 is SASEGT in the germline V gene. V was cut by 2 bases and J by 9 bases, with 12 bases left in between. The CDR3 runs to 13 residues. CDR3 loop: CASSESRGGTQYF. The CDR3 bases are TGTGCCAGCAGTGAAAGCCGAGGAGGGACGCAGTATTTT.